This T cell receptor beta chain was sequenced in a study of spatial heterogeneity in lung cancer. Study-wide results and caveats: Tumoral mutation counts were tracked by counts of expanded intratumoral alpha and beta TCRs.

CDR1 and CDR2 from the germline V gene are LNHNV and YYDKDF (reference sequence). The CDR3 consists of 13 residues. V was cut by 5 bases and J by 0 bases, with 6 bases left in between. This clonotype is medium-sized in the sample. Its antigen is still unknown. Stated time point: sample taken at primary tumor resection. TCR cDNA molecules each carried a unique molecular identifier. In TCRdb, the 5' RACE reads were re-called with MiXCR into one record per CDR3 protein. The sample shows 2,000 to 2,500 distinct CDR3 sequences, approximately 19% of them seen only once. Sequencing used lung tumor tissue, obtained at surgery. This receptor was obtained from a male donor with early-stage non-small cell lung cancer. The V call is TRBV15, the J call TRBJ2-3, with D perhaps matching TRBD2 (6 bases). CDR3 amino acids: CATSGTSTDTQYF. The CDR3 DNA follows: TGTGCCACCAGCGGGACTAGCACAGATACGCAGTATTTT.